This TCR beta chain was sequenced for a study of T cell clones after liver transplantation. Study information: Pre-transplant mixed lymphocyte reactions yielded third-party-reactive TCRbeta sequences as comparators for graft-donor-reactive sequences. Subjects received no induction therapy and standard immunosuppression until randomization at 12-24 months post-transplant.

Study-wide findings and caveats: Compared with third party-reactive sequences, donor-reactive ones declined more, independent of withdrawal success.

This CDR3 contains 11 residues. The germline V gene has CDR1 MDHEN and CDR2 SYDVKM. Measured with immunoSEQ multiplex PCR; TCRdb has only the in-frame clones, and not every one. This repertoire shows fewer than 20,000 clones, around 89% found once; its top ten account for 13%. Unstimulated PBMCs were sorted into CD3+CD4+ and CD3+CD8+ populations. Turning to this clone: Its antigen is unknown.

This clonotype was sampled from a human patient who received a liver transplant. Some T cells may have come from the graft donor. Sequences were derived from CD8+ T cells from blood, sampled almost 47 months after liver transplant. The rearrangement joins TRBV28 to TRBJ2-5; D ambiguous. The J call is in doubt because the DNA end fits TRBJ2-7 better. The CDR3 bases are TGTGCCAGCAGTCTCAACTACGAGCAGTACTTC. This encodes CASSLNYEQYF.